Presented here are 25 T cell receptor beta chains from one specimen sequenced in a study of circulating CD8 cells and anti-PD-1 response in melanoma (dated by TCRdb to the early 2020s). A BD FACSAria II cell sorter was used to sort four subsets, defined by PD-1 and/or TIGIT, from live CD3+CD8+TCRalphabeta+ cells. Sequencing used a NextSeq 500. The QIAseq Immune Repertoire RNA Library Kit, Human TCR Panel, was used to prepare TCR libraries from approximately 16 ng of total RNA. Clones were called with MiXCR by TCRdb after fastp trimmed the public reads at Q25, and only in-frame beta chains were retained. When rows share a CDR3 protein, they turn into one entry using the most common DNA and genes. Here the sample has 650 to 800 distinct CDR3 sequences; 6.3% occur a single time. Approximately 12% of the sample is taken by the ten largest. The sample here was CD8+ T cells from PBMCs, taken at baseline or after one month of anti-PD-1 therapy (not recorded which). Receptors were obtained from a human donor with melanoma.

Judged by abundance, this clonotype is large (0.1 to 1%). The rearrangement uses TRBV27 and TRBJ2-7; D possibly corresponds to TRBD1 (5 bases). The CDR3 covers 13 residues. Trimming removed 2 bases at V and 3 bases at J, with 8 bases between. The germline V gene encodes CDR1 MNHEY and CDR2 SMNVEV (reference sequence). The CDR3 reads CASSLGASYEQYF. The CDR3 bases are TGTGCCAGCAGTTTAGGGGCAAGCTACGAGCAGTACTTC.

This clonotype was seen more than once but under ten times. The rearrangement uses TRBV2 and TRBJ2-3; possible D gene TRBD2, 5 bases. The length of the CDR3 is 10 residues. Trimming removed 9 bases at V and 7 bases at J, with 8 bases between. Germline V gene data show CDR1 as SNHLY and CDR2 as FYNNEI. The CDR3 coding sequence is TGTGCCAGTCCGGACTATACGCAGTATTTT. Translated, it gives CASPDYTQYF.

Details on this clonotype: This may come from a read error, since a much larger clone is one base off. The conserved phenylalanine or tryptophan normally closing the CDR3 is absent here, so this likely arose from a read error. The CDR3 DNA sequence: TGTGCCAGCAGTCCCCCGTCAGGGCCCCTCTCCTACGAGCAGTACTAC. Translating gives CASSPPSGPLSYEQYY. The genes are TRBV28 and TRBJ2-7, with D possibly being TRBD1 (5 bases). The V end was cut by 5 bases, the J end by 0 bases, with 17 bases between. CDR1 is MDHEN and CDR2 is SYDVKM in the germline V gene. The CDR3 totals 16 residues.

Turning to this clonotype: With a much larger clone just one base away, this may be a read error. The V call is TRBV28, the J call TRBJ2-3; TRBD2 matches 9 bases. Germline V lookup: CDR1 MDHEN, CDR2 SYDVKM. This CDR3 has 14 amino acids. The CDR3 spells CASSWGTSSDRQYF. In nucleotides, the CDR3 is TGTGCCAGCAGTTGGGGGACTAGCTCGGATAGGCAGTATTTT. The variable domain in full, with the rest retrieved from reference TRBV28 and TRBJ2-3, is DVKVTQSSRYLVKRTGEKVFLECVQDMDHENMFWYRQDPGLGLRLIYFSYDVKMKEKGDIPEGYSVSREKKERFSLILESASTNQTSMYLCASSWGTSSDRQYFGPGTRLTVL.

On this clonotype itself: This may be a read error: a much more frequent sequence differs by one nucleotide. The CDR3 ends on some other residue instead of the conserved phenylalanine or tryptophan, so this is likely a read error. This chain uses TRBV7-2 with TRBJ2-7, with a weak D call TRBD1 (5 bases). Germline assignment: CDR1 SGHTA and CDR2 FQGNSA. With 0 bases removed from V and 2 bases from J, the gap between germline ends came to 5 bases. The CDR3 runs to 13 residues. The CDR3 DNA follows: TGTGCCAGCAGCTTAGCAGGGGCCTACGAGCAGTACTCC. Translation gives CASSLAGAYEQYS.

This clonotype is judged large. The rearrangement joins TRBV29-1 to TRBJ2-1; TRBD2 matches at 7 bases. The CDR3 is 13 residues long. Germline V CDR1 and CDR2: SQVTM, ANQGSEA. The junction had 11 bases not matched to a gene; V was cut back by 0 bases and J by 15 bases. CDR3 protein: CSVEDPRDYGTFF. The CDR3 nucleotides are TGCAGCGTTGAAGATCCCAGGGACTATGGCACGTTCTTC.

This clonotype is categorized as large. This chain links TRBV11-1 with TRBJ2-5, with TRBD1 as a possible D gene (6 bases). V lost 5 bases and J lost 3, with 16 bases in between. The CDR3 extends over 15 amino acids. Germline CDR1 reads SGHAT; CDR2 reads FQDESV (reference sequence). In nucleotides, the CDR3 is TGTGCCAGCAGCGCTCAGGGGTACCAGAAAGAGACCCAGTACTTC. Protein product: CASSAQGYQKETQYF.

A remark on this clonotype: A much larger clone is a single base away; this may be a read error. The chain carries TRBV27 and TRBJ2-7; a possible D gene is TRBD2 (6 bases). Germline values: CDR1 MNHEY, CDR2 SMNVEV (reference sequence). CDR3 length equals 14 residues. The CDR3 nucleotides read TGTGCCAGCAGGATTGGGGGGAGCACCTACGAGCAGTGCTTC. Protein product: CASRIGGSTYEQCF.

This clonotype is large within its sample. The chain recombines TRBV2 with TRBJ2-2, with D unresolved. V was clipped by 0 bases and J by 3 bases, with 11 bases between them. The CDR3 has 16 amino acids. The germline CDR1 and CDR2 sequences are SNHLY and FYNNEI. The CDR3: CASSEAVGWDTGELFF. The CDR3 DNA follows: TGTGCCAGCAGTGAAGCGGTAGGCTGGGACACCGGGGAGCTGTTTTTT.

This clonotype is termed large (0.1 to 1%). An end of the junction does not agree with germline; a read error may underlie this. The V call is TRBV12-3 or TRBV12-4, the J call TRBJ2-1; D may match TRBD1 or TRBD2 (5 bases each). The CDR3 runs to 17 residues. The CDR3 loop is CASSLPRGAYAYNEQLF. Here the CDR3 DNA reads TGTGCCAGCAGTTTACCTAGGGGAGCTTACGCCTACAATGAGCAGCTCTTC.

In this sample, this clonotype is medium-sized (0.01 to 0.1%). V is TRBV29-1 and J is TRBJ1-1, with D perhaps TRBD1 (6 bases). The CDR3 covers 12 residues. Germline-derived CDR1 and CDR2 are SQVTM and ANQGSEA. V was shortened by 3 bases and J by 3 bases, with 8 bases between the two germline ends. For the CDR3, the DNA is TGCAGCGTTGACAGGGGATACACTGAAGCTTTCTTT. It codes for CSVDRGYTEAFF.

This clonotype is judged large. The chain employs TRBV12-5 and TRBJ2-5, with D unresolved. V lost 7 bases and J 2 bases, leaving 14 bases between the germline ends. From germline, CDR1 is LGHNT and CDR2 FRNRAP. The CDR3 runs to 14 residues. The chain's CDR3 is CASAAVDGQETQYF. Written as DNA, the CDR3 is TGTGCTAGTGCCGCCGTGGACGGACAAGAGACCCAGTACTTC.

In the case of this clonotype: It may be a read error: a sequence one base away is much more abundant. This chain connects TRBV9 to TRBJ1-2, with 7 bases lining up with TRBD1. Germline V gene sequence: CDR1 SGDLS, CDR2 YYNGEE. The CDR3 extends over 15 amino acids. The CDR3, as DNA: TGTGCCAGCACCCCCGAACAGGGGAGTGACTATGGCCACACCTTC. This sequence encodes CASTPEQGSDYGHTF.

This clonotype is large (0.1 to 1%). The genes are TRBV2 and TRBJ2-5; TRBD2 is a possible D gene (6 bases). Germline V CDR1 and CDR2: SNHLY, FYNNEI. Trimming pared 9 bases from V and 0 bases from J, leaving 14 bases between. The length of the CDR3 is 14 residues. The CDR3 spells CARNRRRDQETQYF. CDR3 DNA: TGTGCCAGAAACAGGCGGAGGGACCAAGAGACCCAGTACTTC.

V and J are TRBV18 and TRBJ2-1, with 7 bases matching TRBD1. Unmatched junction bases numbered 10, after V lost 3 bases and J lost 5 bases. Germline loops: CDR1 KGHSH, CDR2 LQKENI. The CDR3 sequence is 16 residues long. CDR3 region: CASSPRRDSINNEQFF. DNA for the CDR3: TGTGCCAGCTCACCCAGAAGGGACAGCATCAACAATGAGCAGTTCTTC.

V usage is TRBV19 and J usage is TRBJ2-1; unclear D gene. The CDR3 spans 12 residues. Germline CDR1 is LNHDA and CDR2 is SQIVND (reference sequence). V was pared by 6 bases and J by 6 bases, with 9 bases between. CDR3 region: CASREGINEQFF. The CDR3 DNA is TGTGCCAGTAGGGAAGGGATCAATGAGCAGTTCTTC.

Of note for this clonotype: A single base separates this from a much larger clone, so it may be a read error. The chain links TRBV14 to TRBJ2-7; D gene ambiguous. Germline CDR1 and CDR2: SGHDN and FVKESK. This CDR3 has 15 amino acids. The V and J ends lost 4 bases and 0 bases respectively, with 13 bases between them. CDR3 nucleotides: TGTGCCAGCAGCCCCCATCTGGGTAGCTCCTACGAGCAGTACTTC. It codes for CASSPHLGSSYEQYF.

This clonotype is large in the sample. The V and J genes are TRBV28 and TRBJ1-2; D not certain. CDR3 length equals 13 residues. The V end lost 4 bases, the J end lost 8 bases, and 14 bases lay between the germline ends. Germline loops: CDR1 MDHEN, CDR2 SYDVKM. The CDR3 DNA sequence: TGTGCCAGCAGTTCGGCCCTGGGAAGCGGCTACACCTTC. It encodes CASSSALGSGYTF.

This clonotype is labeled medium-sized. This rearrangement joins TRBV29-1 to TRBJ2-2; D is unclear. Germline V lookup: CDR1 SQVTM, CDR2 ANQGSEA. V lost 6 bases and J 3 bases, leaving 2 bases between the germline ends. The CDR3 runs to 10 residues. This chain's CDR3 is CSVHTGELFF. CDR3 DNA sequence: TGCAGCGTCCACACCGGGGAGCTGTTTTTT.

In its sample, this clonotype ranks as large. The chain joins TRBV4-1 to TRBJ2-7; a possible D gene is TRBD2 (5 bases). CDR1 MGHRA and CDR2 YSYEKL come from the germline V gene. V dropped 1 base and J dropped 3 bases, with 10 bases sitting between them. The CDR3 totals 14 residues. The CDR3 DNA sequence: TGCGCCAGCAGCCAAGTTTTAGCGAACTACGAGCAGTACTTC. This translates into CASSQVLANYEQYF.

This clonotype is medium-sized by share. The chain is built from TRBV9 and TRBJ1-2, with 7 positions matching TRBD1. The CDR3 runs to 15 residues. Germline V gene sequence: CDR1 SGDLS, CDR2 YYNGEE. The V segment lost 6 bases and the J segment 3 bases; nucleotides outside the gene matches: 11. The DNA for the CDR3 is TGTGCCAGCACCCCCGAACAGGGGAGTGACTATGGCTACACCTTC. Encoded protein: CASTPEQGSDYGYTF.

Judged by abundance, this clonotype is large (0.1 to 1%). V gene TRBV19 combines with J gene TRBJ2-7; tentative D call: TRBD1 (5 bases). Germline CDR1 is LNHDA and CDR2 is SQIVND (reference sequence). The CDR3 sequence is 14 residues long. V was trimmed by 6 bases and J by 0 bases, leaving 12 bases between them. CDR3 coding DNA: TGTGCCAGTAGGCCATGGCAGGGCTCCTACGAGCAGTACTTC. It codes for CASRPWQGSYEQYF.

This clonotype is medium-sized (0.01 to 0.1%) by share. The chain is built from TRBV19 and TRBJ2-7; D uncertain. V lost 1 base and J lost 6, with 10 bases in between. The germline CDR1 and CDR2 sequences are LNHDA and SQIVND (reference sequence). This CDR3 contains 13 residues. The CDR3 nucleotides read TGTGCCAGTAGTATAGTCGTAGTGAGCGAGCAGTACTTC. Protein product: CASSIVVVSEQYF.

In its sample, this clonotype is large. The rearrangement uses TRBV19 and TRBJ2-7, with 7 bases aligning to TRBD1. J was trimmed by 3 bases and V by 3 bases; bases with no gene match: 2. Germline CDR1 and CDR2: LNHDA and SQIVND (reference sequence). The CDR3 spans 13 residues. The CDR3 region has the DNA TGTGCCAGTAGTATTGGGACAGTCTACGAGCAGTACTTC. The encoded protein is CASSIGTVYEQYF.

By sample fraction, this clonotype is large (0.1 to 1%). The CDR3 loop is CASSSRTSGRAFNEQYF. The CDR3 DNA is TGTGCCAGCAGTTCGCGGACTAGCGGGAGGGCCTTCAACGAGCAGTACTTC. The chain links TRBV28 to TRBJ2-7; 15 bases fit TRBD2. This CDR3 comprises 17 residues. The junction had 9 bases not matched to a gene; V was cut back by 4 bases and J by 5 bases. The germline V gene encodes CDR1 MDHEN and CDR2 SYDVKM.